These 18 T cell receptor beta chains originate from one sample sequenced in a study of CD8 T cells in ankylosing spondylitis. TCRdb passed the 5' RACE reads through MiXCR, listing each CDR3 protein once. The sample holds under 150,000 distinct CDR3 sequences, roughly 8% seen once. Material for sequencing was synovial fluid, either unsorted or a sorted T cell fraction (not recorded which). The receptors come from a male donor with ankylosing spondylitis.

This clonotype was counted at least ten times. V usage is TRBV5-1 and J usage is TRBJ2-1; D gene ambiguous. CDR3 length: 16 amino acids. Trimming took 5 bases from V and 2 from J, leaving 17 bases between them. Germline V gene data show CDR1 as SGHRS and CDR2 as YFSETQ. The DNA for the CDR3 is TGCGCCAGCAGATTCAGCCTGGCCAAAACCTACAATGAGCAGTTCTTC. It specifies CASRFSLAKTYNEQFF.

This clonotype has a count of ten or more. This chain joins TRBV20-1 and TRBJ2-7; 8 nucleotides line up with TRBD1. Germline-derived CDR1 and CDR2 are DFQATT and SNEGSKA (reference sequence). With 5 bases clipped from V and 3 bases from J, the junction kept 9 bases outside the gene matches. CDR3 size: 14 residues. CDR3 sequence reads: CSAQNSGGNYEQYF. The CDR3 DNA reads TGCAGTGCTCAAAACTCAGGGGGCAACTACGAGCAGTACTTC.

This clonotype came up many times. The chain carries TRBV10-3 and TRBJ2-1; 7 bases match TRBD2. Germline CDR1 ENHRY, CDR2 SYGVKD. The V segment lost 2 bases and the J segment 5 bases; nucleotides outside the gene matches: 3. This CDR3 contains 14 residues. In DNA form, the CDR3 reads TGTGCCATCAGTGAGGATGGGGGGGACAATGAGCAGTTCTTC. Protein: CAISEDGGDNEQFF.

The chain is built from TRBV5-1 and TRBJ1-2, with a tentative D call TRBD1 (5 bases). V lost 0 bases to trimming and J lost 3 bases, with 9 bases between them. The CDR3 runs to 14 residues. Germline lookup yields CDR1 SGHRS and CDR2 YFSETQ. This CDR3 reads CASSLGGGDYGYTF. Here the CDR3 DNA reads TGCGCCAGCAGCTTGGGCGGGGGAGACTATGGCTACACCTTC.

This clonotype has a count of ten or more. The chain joins TRBV24-1 to TRBJ2-1, with 13 bases lining up with TRBD2. V was clipped by 3 bases and J by 12 bases; unmatched bases: 10. CDR3 length: 16 residues. Germline assignment: CDR1 KGHDR and CDR2 SFDVKD. CDR3 residues: CATSDGGLAGMRGQFF. CDR3 sequence (DNA): TGTGCCACCAGTGATGGGGGACTAGCGGGGATGCGCGGGCAGTTCTTC.

This chain links TRBV4-2 with TRBJ2-7, with D maybe TRBD1 (7 bases). Germline CDR1 LGHNA, CDR2 YNFKEQ. The CDR3 sequence is 13 residues long. Trimming removed 5 bases at V and 6 bases at J, with 14 bases between. CDR3: CASSSQGGSEQYF. CDR3 nucleotide sequence: TGTGCCAGCAGCTCCCAGGGGGGCAGCGAGCAGTACTTC.

This clonotype was counted a few times. This rearrangement joins TRBV6-2 or TRBV6-3 to TRBJ2-3; TRBD2 agrees at 7 bases. Germline CDR1 MNHEY, CDR2 SVGEGT. The CDR3 sequence is 14 residues long. Trimming cost V 7 bases and J 3 bases; bases outside gene matches: 7. In DNA form, the CDR3 reads TGTGCCAGCATCCCGGGGGGAGGTACAGATACGCAGTATTTT. Protein: CASIPGGGTDTQYF.

This clonotype was seen repeatedly, ten times or more. The rearrangement joins TRBV7-9 to TRBJ2-5; 8 bases fit TRBD2. The CDR3 is 17 amino acids. V lost 1 base to trimming and J lost 5 bases; unmatched junction nucleotides: 12. Germline CDR1 is SEHNR and CDR2 is FQNEAQ (reference sequence). As DNA, the CDR3 is TGTGCCAGCAGCTTAGAAGGAGCGGGAGAAGTACGTGAGACCCAGTACTTC. Its translation: CASSLEGAGEVRETQYF.

The sample holds many counts of this clonotype. The V and J genes are TRBV6-2 or TRBV6-3 and TRBJ2-1, with 9 bases fitting TRBD1. Germline lookup yields CDR1 MNHEY and CDR2 SVGEGT. The junction had 9 bases not matched to a gene; V was cut back by 0 bases and J by 15 bases. This CDR3 is built from 14 residues. The CDR3 is CASSYSTWTGDPFF. DNA of the CDR3: TGTGCCAGCAGTTACTCAACCTGGACAGGGGATCCGTTCTTC.

In its sample, this clonotype was seen many times. This chain links TRBV12-3 or TRBV12-4 with TRBJ2-1, with TRBD1 identical over 9 bases. The CDR3 runs to 15 residues. V gave up 4 bases and J gave up 6 bases; unmatched junction bases: 7. CDR3 bases: TGTGCCAGCAGTTGGGGACAGGGACGGGGCAATGAGCAGTTCTTC. This gives the protein CASSWGQGRGNEQFF.

In regard to this clonotype: Since the CDR3 does not end with the conserved phenylalanine or tryptophan, this likely comes from a read error. The gene calls are TRBV11-2 and TRBJ2-1; tentatively, D is TRBD1 or TRBD2 (6 bases each). The V and J ends lost 3 bases and 1 base respectively, with 16 bases between them. This CDR3 is 17 amino acids long. Germline CDR1 is SGHAT and CDR2 is FQNNGV. The CDR3 is CASSFSGGSGSYNEQFY. CDR3 nucleotide sequence: TGTGCCAGCAGCTTTTCCGGGGGCAGTGGGTCCTACAATGAGCAGTTCTAC.

This clonotype was counted at least ten times. The rearrangement uses TRBV7-2 and TRBJ1-2; 8 positions match TRBD1. Germline CDR1 SGHTA, CDR2 FQGNSA. V trimming: 3 bases; J trimming: 0 bases; junction bases outside the gene matches: 6. The CDR3 totals 16 residues. The CDR3 region has the DNA TGTGCCAGCAGCTTGCAGGGGGCCGGGTCTAACTATGGCTACACCTTC. Translating gives CASSLQGAGSNYGYTF.

This clonotype was picked up many times. V is TRBV25-1 and J is TRBJ1-1; D is unresolved. The CDR3 totals 14 residues. Germline V lookup: CDR1 MGHDK, CDR2 SYGVNS. Trimming left V 3 bases short and J 1 base short, with 9 bases between. DNA of the CDR3: TGTGCCAGCAGTGACTCAAGTCCGAACACTGAAGCTTTCTTT. Encoded protein: CASSDSSPNTEAFF. The variable domain in full, completed from reference TRBV25-1 and TRBJ1-1, reads EADIYQTPRYLVIGTGKKITLECSQTMGHDKMYWYQQDPGMELHLIHYSYGVNSTEKGDLSSESTVSRIRTEHFPLTLESARPSHTSQYLCASSDSSPNTEAFFGQGTRLTVV.

This clonotype was seen ten or more times. The rearrangement uses TRBV2 and TRBJ1-5; 11 bases are a match to TRBD1. Germline CDR1 reads SNHLY; CDR2 reads FYNNEI. The CDR3 extends over 15 amino acids. The ends lost 6 bases at V and 5 bases at J; junction bases unmatched: 6. Here the CDR3 DNA reads TGTGCCAGCAGCCCCGGGACAGGGGGTCATCAGCCCCAGCATTTT. It codes for CASSPGTGGHQPQHF. Drawing the rest from reference TRBV2 and TRBJ1-5, the complete variable domain is EPEVTQTPSHQVTQMGQEVILRCVPISNHLYFYWYRQILGQKVEFLVSFYNNEISEKSEIFDDQFSVERPDGSNFTLKIRSTKLEDSAMYFCASSPGTGGHQPQHFGDGTRLSIL.

In its sample, this clonotype was seen many times. The chain carries TRBV5-1 and TRBJ2-7, with D unresolved. Trimming cost V 0 bases and J 7 bases, with 8 bases left between them. Looked up from germline, CDR1 is SGHRS and CDR2 is YFSETQ. The CDR3 spans 12 residues. Here the CDR3 DNA reads TGCGCCAGCAGCTTGGGCCCCCGGGAGCAGTACTTC. This gives the protein CASSLGPREQYF.

Concerning this clonotype itself: One end of the junction is discordant with germline, which a read error may explain. The V and J genes are TRBV5-8 and TRBJ2-7, with D tentatively TRBD1 (6 bases). The length of the CDR3 is 12 residues. The germline gives CDR1 SGHTS, CDR2 YDEGEE. The CDR3 protein is CASSSQGLERYF. In DNA form, the CDR3 reads TGTGCCAGCAGCTCCCAGGGGCTCGAGCGGTACTTC.

The chain has TRBV28 and TRBJ2-5; 8 nucleotides line up with TRBD1. With 5 bases clipped from V and 7 bases from J, the junction kept 6 bases outside the gene matches. Germline loops: CDR1 MDHEN, CDR2 SYDVKM. This CDR3 is built from 13 residues. CDR3 region: CASSRTGIGTQYF. Here the CDR3 DNA reads TGTGCCAGCAGTCGGACAGGGATTGGGACCCAGTACTTC.

There are a few counts of this clonotype. This chain uses TRBV28 with TRBJ1-2; TRBD1 aligns across 8 bases. V was clipped by 5 bases and J by 2 bases; unmatched bases: 4. There are 14 residues in the CDR3. The V gene's germline CDR1 is MDHEN and CDR2 SYDVKM. The CDR3 protein is CASSERQGNYGYTF. The DNA for the CDR3 is TGTGCCAGCAGTGAACGACAGGGGAACTATGGCTACACCTTC.